The clone carrying this T cell receptor (beta chain) was detected ten times or more. The sample originates from a study of naive and memory T cell subsets. An equimolar mix of two oligonucleotides served as the beta constant-region primer for TRBC1 and TRBC2. One entry per CDR3 protein results from TCRdb running MiXCR on the UMI-ligation and nested PCR reads. Altogether around 27,000 distinct CDR3 sequences are present, around 10% being singletons, with the ten largest covering approximately 19%. Trimming shortened V by 0 bases and J by 6 bases, and 15 bases separated the two germline ends. This CDR3 is built from 15 residues. Germline V CDR1 and CDR2: DFQATT, SNEGSKA (reference sequence).

The rearrangement joins TRBV20-1 to TRBJ2-1; D is perhaps TRBD1 (8 bases). Material for sequencing was effector memory CD4+ T cells from blood. The subset: effector memory, CD45RA- CD27-. The origin of this receptor is a human donor in good health. CDR3 nucleotides: TGCAGTGCTAGAGAGTCGAGCGGGACAGGCAATGAGCAGTTCTTC. Translated, it gives CSARESSGTGNEQFF.